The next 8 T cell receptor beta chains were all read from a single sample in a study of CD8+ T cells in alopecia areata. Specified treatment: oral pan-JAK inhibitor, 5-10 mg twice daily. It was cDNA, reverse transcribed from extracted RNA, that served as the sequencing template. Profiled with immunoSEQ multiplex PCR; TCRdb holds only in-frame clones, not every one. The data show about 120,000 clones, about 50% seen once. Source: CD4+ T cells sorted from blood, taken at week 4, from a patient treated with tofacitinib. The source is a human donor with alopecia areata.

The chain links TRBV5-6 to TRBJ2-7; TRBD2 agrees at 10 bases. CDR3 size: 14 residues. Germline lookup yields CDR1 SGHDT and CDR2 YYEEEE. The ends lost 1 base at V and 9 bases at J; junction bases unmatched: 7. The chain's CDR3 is CASSLTAGGPWQYF. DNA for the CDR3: TGTGCCAGCAGCTTGACAGCGGGAGGGCCCTGGCAGTACTTC.

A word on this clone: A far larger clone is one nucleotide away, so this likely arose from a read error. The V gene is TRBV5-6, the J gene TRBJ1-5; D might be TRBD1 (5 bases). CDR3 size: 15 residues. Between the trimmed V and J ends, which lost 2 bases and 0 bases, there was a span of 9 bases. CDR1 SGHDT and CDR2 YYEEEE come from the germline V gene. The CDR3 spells CASSLRGYSNQPQHF. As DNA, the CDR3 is TGTGCCAGCAGCTTAAGGGGATATAGCAATCAGCCCCAGCATTTT. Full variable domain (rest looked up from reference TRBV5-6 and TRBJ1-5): DAGVTQSPTHLIKTRGQQVTLRCSPKSGHDTVSWYQQALGQGPQFIFQYYEEEERQRGNFPDRFSGHQFPNYSSELNVNALLLGDSALYLCASSLRGYSNQPQHFGDGTRLSIL.

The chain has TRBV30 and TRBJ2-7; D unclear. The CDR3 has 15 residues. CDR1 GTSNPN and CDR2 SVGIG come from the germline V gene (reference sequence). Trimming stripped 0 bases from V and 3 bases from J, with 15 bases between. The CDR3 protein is CAWSVLETAHYEQYF. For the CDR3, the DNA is TGTGCCTGGAGTGTACTGGAGACGGCCCACTACGAGCAGTACTTC.

The CDR3 is CASKSRGSGSGYEQFF. The DNA for the CDR3 is TGTGCCAGCAAATCCCGGGGTAGCGGGAGTGGCTATGAGCAGTTCTTC. The V and J genes are TRBV28 and TRBJ2-1, with TRBD2 matching over 9 bases. V lost 7 bases, J lost 8 bases, and 15 bases stayed unmatched. Per germline, CDR1 MDHEN and CDR2 SYDVKM. The CDR3 is 16 amino acids.

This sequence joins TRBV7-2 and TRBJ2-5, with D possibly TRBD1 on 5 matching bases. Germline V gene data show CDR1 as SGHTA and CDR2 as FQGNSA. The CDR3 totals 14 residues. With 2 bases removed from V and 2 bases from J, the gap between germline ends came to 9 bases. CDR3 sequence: CASSLHPGQETQYF. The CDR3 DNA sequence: TGTGCCAGCAGCTTACATCCAGGGCAAGAGACCCAGTACTTC.

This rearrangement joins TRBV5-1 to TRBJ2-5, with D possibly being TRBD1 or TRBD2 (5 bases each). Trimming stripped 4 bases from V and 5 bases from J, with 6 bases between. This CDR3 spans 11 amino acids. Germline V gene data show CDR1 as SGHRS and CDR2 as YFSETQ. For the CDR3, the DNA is TGCGCCAGCAGCAGGGACGAGACCCAGTACTTC. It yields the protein CASSRDETQYF. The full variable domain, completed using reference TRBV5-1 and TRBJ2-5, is KAGVTQTPRYLIKTRGQQVTLSCSPISGHRSVSWYQQTPGQGLQFLFEYFSETQRNKGNFPGRFSGRQFSNSRSEMNVSTLELGDSALYLCASSRDETQYFGPGTRLLVL.

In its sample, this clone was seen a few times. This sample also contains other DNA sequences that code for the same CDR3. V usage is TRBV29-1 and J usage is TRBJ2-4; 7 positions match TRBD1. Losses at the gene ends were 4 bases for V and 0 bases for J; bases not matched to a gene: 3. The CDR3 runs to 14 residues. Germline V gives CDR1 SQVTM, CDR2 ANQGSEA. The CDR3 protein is CSVVTGLAKNIQYF. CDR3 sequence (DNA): TGCAGCGTTGTGACAGGGCTAGCCAAAAACATTCAGTACTTC.

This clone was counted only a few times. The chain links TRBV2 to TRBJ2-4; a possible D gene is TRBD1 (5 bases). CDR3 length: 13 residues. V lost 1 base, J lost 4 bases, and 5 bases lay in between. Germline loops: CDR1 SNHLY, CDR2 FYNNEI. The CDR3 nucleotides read TGTGCCAGCAGTGAAGGGACAAAAAACATTCAGTACTTC. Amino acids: CASSEGTKNIQYF.